This paragraph covers one TCR beta chain sequence. The V and J ends lost 4 bases and 6 bases respectively, with 17 bases between them. Germline CDR1 and CDR2: SGHRS and YFSETQ. The CDR3 contains 15 residues. The sample's treatment: preoperative locoregional IRX-2 cytokine immunotherapy. The data stem from a study of preoperative IRX-2 immunotherapy in early breast cancer. Sequenced by immunoSEQ multiplex PCR; TCRdb stores in-frame clones only, minus some. The data contain about 98,000 clones, more than 80% of them singletons. The origin of this receptor is a human donor with breast cancer. This chain uses TRBV5-1 with TRBJ1-5, with D possibly matching TRBD1 (6 bases). This material consisted of tumor tissue, taken after IRX-2 immunotherapy. The CDR3 here is CASSDGQPGGQPQHF. The CDR3 DNA reads as TGCGCCAGCAGCGACGGACAGCCTGGAGGTCAGCCCCAGCATTTT. The full variable domain, rest sourced from reference TRBV5-1 and TRBJ1-5, is KAGVTQTPRYLIKTRGQQVTLSCSPISGHRSVSWYQQTPGQGLQFLFEYFSETQRNKGNFPGRFSGRQFSNSRSEMNVSTLELGDSALYLCASSDGQPGGQPQHFGDGTRLSIL.